This is a list of T cell receptor beta chains from one sample in a study of OX40 agonist ivuxolimab in advanced cancers. TCRdb keeps only in-frame clones here, not all; method: immunoSEQ multiplex PCR. The data show 55,000 to 75,000 clones, about 79% seen once. This sample comprised CD4+ or CD8+ T cells sorted from blood, obtained in a trial of the OX40 agonist ivuxolimab. These receptors were obtained from an adult with an advanced solid tumor such as melanoma, head and neck, liver or kidney cancer. The conserved cysteine and the conserved F or W are not part of the CDR3 here.

TRBV4-3	TRBJ2-7	ASSQDAFLEQY
TRBV6-5	TRBJ2-2	ASRPRGQGTGELF
TRBV6-1	TRBJ1-5	ASTPNSSGNQPQH
TRBV6-5	TRBJ2-4	ASSDSAGRNIQY
TRBV2	TRBJ2-5	ASSERGQFSETQY
TRBV15	TRBJ2-5	ATSRDQGKETQY
TRBV5-1	TRBJ2-4	ASSDGVGIQY
TRBV5-1	TRBJ1-5	ASSLGQGGQPQH
TRBV14	TRBJ2-7	ASSPRGAARQY
TRBV5-4	TRBJ2-7	ASSRRTGVASYEQY
TRBV6-6	TRBJ1-1	HAHSGSEAF
TRBV14	TRBJ1-2	ASSLPTGYGYT
TRBV11-2	TRBJ2-7	ASTRTAQGADEQY
TRBV19	TRBJ1-5	ASSITGSGQPQH